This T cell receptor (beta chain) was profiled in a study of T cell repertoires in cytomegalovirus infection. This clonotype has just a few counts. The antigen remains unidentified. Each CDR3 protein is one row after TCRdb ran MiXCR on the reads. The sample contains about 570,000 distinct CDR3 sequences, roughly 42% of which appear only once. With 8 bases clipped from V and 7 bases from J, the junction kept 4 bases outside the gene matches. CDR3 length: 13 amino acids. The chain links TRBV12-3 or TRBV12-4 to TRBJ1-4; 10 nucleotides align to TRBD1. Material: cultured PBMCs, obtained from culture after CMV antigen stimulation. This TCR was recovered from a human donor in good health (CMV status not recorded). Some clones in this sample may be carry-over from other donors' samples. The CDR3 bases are TGTGCCAGCGGTGACAGGGGGCGTGAAAAACTGTTTTTT. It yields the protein CASGDRGREKLFF.